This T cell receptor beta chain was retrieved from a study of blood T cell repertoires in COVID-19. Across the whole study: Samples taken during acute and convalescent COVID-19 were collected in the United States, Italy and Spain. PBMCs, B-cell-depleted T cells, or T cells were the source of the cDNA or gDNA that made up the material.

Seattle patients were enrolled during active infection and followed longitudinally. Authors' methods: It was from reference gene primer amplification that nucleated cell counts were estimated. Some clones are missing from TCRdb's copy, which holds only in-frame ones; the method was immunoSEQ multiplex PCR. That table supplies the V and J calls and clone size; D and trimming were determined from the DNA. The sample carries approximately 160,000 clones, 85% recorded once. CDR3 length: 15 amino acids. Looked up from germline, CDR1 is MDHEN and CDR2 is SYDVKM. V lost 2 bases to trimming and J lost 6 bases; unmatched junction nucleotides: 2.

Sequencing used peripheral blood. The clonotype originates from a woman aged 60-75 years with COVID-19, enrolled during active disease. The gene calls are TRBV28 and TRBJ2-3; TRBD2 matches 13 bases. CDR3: CASSLGLAGVDTQYF. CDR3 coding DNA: TGTGCCAGCAGTTTAGGACTAGCGGGAGTGGATACGCAGTATTTT.